This is a list of T cell receptor beta chains from one sample in a study of patients and donors after allogeneic stem cell transplantation. TCRdb reprocessed the RT-PCR reads via MiXCR and lists one record per CDR3 protein. The table has about 74,000 distinct CDR3 sequences, around 27% seen once. Sequencing was performed on blood, either unsorted or a sorted T cell fraction (not recorded which). Every receptor here comes from a human donor who was either an allogeneic HSCT recipient or a stem cell or donor lymphocyte infusion donor (not recorded which). It is not recorded whose cells these are; they may come from a transplant donor. The conserved cysteine and the conserved F or W are not part of the CDR3 here.

J: TRBJ1-3
V: TRBV7-6
CDR3: ASSPRGLLSGNTIY

J: TRBJ1-6
V: TRBV12-3/TRBV12-4
CDR3: ASSKYPDRVVSPLH

J: TRBJ2-1
V: TRBV29-1
CDR3: SVEGLSYNEQF

J: TRBJ1-5
V: TRBV30
CDR3: AWSGQGDNQPQH

J: TRBJ2-3
V: TRBV11-3
CDR3: ASSLALDTQY

J: TRBJ2-3
V: TRBV7-3
CDR3: ASSPGQGADTQY

J: TRBJ1-2
V: TRBV12-3/TRBV12-4
CDR3: ASSPAGDGYGYT

J: TRBJ2-7
V: TRBV28
CDR3: ASRTTGYEQY

J: TRBJ2-1
V: TRBV12-5
CDR3: ASGYKLLRTGNDEQF

J: TRBJ1-4
V: TRBV6-2/TRBV6-3
CDR3: ASRTDSGPERLF

J: TRBJ1-1
V: TRBV5-1
CDR3: ASSPDLNTEAF

J: TRBJ2-3
V: TRBV7-3
CDR3: ASSLGLGLTDTQY

J: TRBJ1-1
V: TRBV6-5
CDR3: ASNSRGSAEAF

J: TRBJ2-7
V: TRBV28
CDR3: ASSLRDIAYEQY

J: TRBJ1-6
V: TRBV12-3/TRBV12-4
CDR3: ASTTGRGLALH

J: TRBJ1-2
V: TRBV5-1
CDR3: ASSFRGRYGYT

J: TRBJ1-6
V: TRBV27
CDR3: ASSLPAGFGSPLH

J: TRBJ2-7
V: TRBV20-1
CDR3: SAPDLGGLSGRANEQY

J: TRBJ1-1
V: TRBV12-3/TRBV12-4
CDR3: ASSRIGQLNTEAF

J: TRBJ2-3
V: TRBV12-3/TRBV12-4
CDR3: ASSLVVGTDTQY

J: TRBJ2-3
V: TRBV5-1
CDR3: ASTTGYQGGTDTQY

J: TRBJ2-2
V: TRBV7-8
CDR3: ASSASGPLTGELF